These 29 T cell receptor beta chains were sequenced from one sample in a study of T cell responses to AZD1222 COVID-19 vaccine (dated by TCRdb to the early 2020s). Libraries were prepared through the immunoSEQ multiplex PCR assay. This immuneACCESS table, as held by TCRdb, lists in-frame sequences with V and J called but not all clones. Of the missing ones, under half trace to an unresolved V gene in checked studies; the others have no known cause. The sample has some 86,000 clones on record, about nine tenths of them singletons. The top ten constitute about 7.1% of the sample. The sample's time point label, decoded: about 28 days (+/-7) after the second vaccine dose. The starting material was peripheral blood, obtained 28 days after the second AZD1222 dose. These receptors all come from an adult who received the AZD1222 COVID-19 vaccine.

This clone has more than one count but fewer than ten. CDR3 DNA sequence: TGCGCCAGCAGCGTGGTATCTGGGGCCAACGTCCTGACTTTC. The encoded protein is CASSVVSGANVLTF. The chain employs TRBV5-1 and TRBJ2-6, with no clear D. Germline loops: CDR1 SGHRS, CDR2 YFSETQ. The V end lost 4 bases, the J end lost 1 base, and 6 bases lay between the germline ends. The CDR3 extends over 14 amino acids.

This CDR3 is CASLPQGARNQPQHF. The CDR3 DNA reads TGTGCCAGCTTACCCCAGGGGGCTCGCAATCAGCCCCAGCATTTT. This rearrangement joins TRBV2 to TRBJ1-5; 8 bases align to TRBD1. The germline gives CDR1 SNHLY, CDR2 FYNNEI. CDR3 size: 15 residues. The V segment lost 8 bases and the J segment 2 bases; nucleotides outside the gene matches: 8.

The chain couples TRBV19 to TRBJ2-7, with no clear D. Trimming removed 3 bases from V and 1 base from J, with 13 bases in between. In germline, CDR1 is LNHDA, CDR2 SQIVND (reference sequence). This CDR3 has 15 residues. The CDR3 loop is CASSIGQLPSYEQYF. The DNA for the CDR3 is TGTGCCAGTAGTATTGGGCAATTGCCGTCCTACGAGCAGTACTTC.

This chain links TRBV2 with TRBJ1-5; D is uncertain. CDR3 length: 16 residues. V was shortened by 2 bases and J by 2 bases, with 13 bases between the two germline ends. Germline V gene sequence: CDR1 SNHLY, CDR2 FYNNEI. The CDR3 DNA follows: TGTGCCAGCAGTGAACACCAGCTTTTAGGCAATCAGCCCCAGCATTTT. Translated: CASSEHQLLGNQPQHF.

The CDR3 DNA reads TGCGCCAGCAGCGCGTCAGCTACAGATACGCAGTATTTT. Translation: CASSASATDTQYF. The J gene is TRBJ2-3, the V gene TRBV5-1; D gene unclear. The V and J ends lost 4 bases and 3 bases respectively, with 9 bases between them. The CDR3 is 13 residues long. In germline, CDR1 is SGHRS, CDR2 YFSETQ.

This clone was counted a single time. The chain uses TRBV7-2 and TRBJ1-2; D is undetermined. V was clipped by 5 bases and J by 0 bases, with 10 bases between them. CDR1 is SGHTA, CDR2 FQGNSA, per germline. The CDR3 covers 14 residues. The chain's CDR3 is CASSPGLTNYGYTF. In DNA form, the CDR3 reads TGTGCCAGCAGCCCAGGACTGACTAACTATGGCTACACCTTC. The full variable domain, in which reference TRBV7-2 and TRBJ1-2 provide the parts outside the CDR3, is GAGVSQSPSNKVTEKGKDVELRCDPISGHTALYWYRQSLGQGLEFLIYFQGNSAPDKSGLPSDRFSAERTGGSVSTLTIQRTQQEDSAVYLCASSPGLTNYGYTFGSGTRLTVV.

The rearrangement links TRBV28 to TRBJ2-1; 11 bases are a match to TRBD2. CDR3 length: 17 amino acids. From germline, CDR1 is MDHEN and CDR2 SYDVKM. V shed 5 bases, J shed 7 bases, and the junction held 13 bases outside the gene matches. Here the CDR3 DNA reads TGTGCCAGCAGTCTGGGCGGAGCCGGGACTAGCGGTAATGAGCAGTTCTTC. Encoded protein: CASSLGGAGTSGNEQFF.

The chain joins TRBV4-2 to TRBJ2-3; D unclear. Germline values: CDR1 LGHNA, CDR2 YNFKEQ. With 0 bases removed from V and 0 bases from J, the gap between germline ends came to 19 bases. The CDR3 is made up of 19 amino acids. The CDR3 DNA is TGTGCCAGCAGCCAAGATGCCCCGAGTTTTACCTCTAGCACAGATACGCAGTATTTT. Protein: CASSQDAPSFTSSTDTQYF.

V and J are TRBV11-2 and TRBJ1-6, with D possibly being TRBD1 (6 bases). V was cut by 0 bases and J by 8 bases, with 11 bases left in between. The CDR3 totals 15 residues. Germline CDR1 SGHAT, CDR2 FQNNGV. Written as DNA, the CDR3 is TGTGCCAGCAGCTTAGATGGGGGCTTCGATTCACCCCTCCACTTT. This encodes CASSLDGGFDSPLHF.

The gene calls are TRBV20-1 and TRBJ2-1, with D perhaps assigned TRBD1 or TRBD2 (5 bases each). Germline V gives CDR1 DFQATT, CDR2 SNEGSKA (reference sequence). The CDR3 loop spans 17 amino acids. V lost 3 bases and J lost 4, with 22 bases in between. This chain's CDR3 is CSASKRRRGQVYNEQFF. The CDR3 DNA follows: TGCAGTGCTAGTAAGCGGCGTAGGGGTCAGGTGTACAATGAGCAGTTCTTC.

J is TRBJ2-3 and V is TRBV7-6; no definite D call. This CDR3 region has 15 residues. The ends were cut back, 2 bases at V and 2 bases at J, with 11 bases in the middle. Germline V lookup: CDR1 SGHVS, CDR2 FNYEAQ. The CDR3 loop reads CASSLSGVITDTQYF. The CDR3 nucleotides read TGTGCCAGCAGCTTATCGGGCGTAATCACAGATACGCAGTATTTT. The full variable domain, completed using reference TRBV7-6 and TRBJ2-3, is GAGVSQSPRYKVTKRGQDVALRCDPISGHVSLYWYRQALGQGPEFLTYFNYEAQQDKSGLPNDRFSAERPEGSISTLTIQRTEQRDSAMYRCASSLSGVITDTQYFGPGTRLTVL.

The rearrangement joins TRBV5-6 to TRBJ2-1; D ambiguous. There are 14 residues in the CDR3. Deletions cut 2 bases from V and 5 bases from J, with 11 bases between. CDR1 is SGHDT, CDR2 YYEEEE, per germline. CDR3 DNA: TGTGCCAGCAGCTTTGGGCCGAGCGACAATGAGCAGTTCTTC. Encoded protein: CASSFGPSDNEQFF.

The rearrangement joins TRBV5-5 to TRBJ1-1; D gene unclear. This CDR3 is 15 amino acids long. Germline V gives CDR1 SGHKS, CDR2 YYEKEE (reference sequence). V lost 3 bases and J lost 2, with 14 bases in between. The CDR3 spells CASSSIVRYNTEAFF. DNA for the CDR3: TGTGCCAGCAGCTCCATTGTGCGTTACAACACTGAAGCTTTCTTT.

There are a few counts of this clone. This chain joins TRBV4-1 and TRBJ1-6; a possible D gene is TRBD1 (5 bases). The CDR3 has 15 residues. The ends were cut back, 1 base at V and 7 bases at J, with 11 bases in the middle. Germline CDR1 and CDR2: MGHRA and YSYEKL. The CDR3 loop is CASSQVRGDNSPLHF. CDR3 nucleotides: TGCGCCAGCAGCCAAGTTAGAGGGGACAATTCACCCCTCCACTTT.

The rearrangement uses TRBV7-9 and TRBJ1-2; D is uncertain. V lost 1 base and J lost 5, with 8 bases in between. The CDR3 extends over 13 amino acids. The germline V gene encodes CDR1 SEHNR and CDR2 FQNEAQ (reference sequence). In DNA, the CDR3 is TGTGCCAGCAGCTTAGATGGGGTATATGGCTACACCTTC. Translating it yields CASSLDGVYGYTF.

J is TRBJ2-3 and V is TRBV3-1 (or the pseudogene TRBV3-2); maybe TRBD2 (5 bases). V lost 4 bases, J lost 0 bases, and 14 bases lay in between. Germline V gives CDR1 LGHDT, CDR2 YNNKEL (reference sequence). This CDR3 is built from 16 residues. CDR3 DNA: TGTGCCAGCAGCCCATTGACGGGAATCAGCACAGATACGCAGTATTTT. This encodes CASSPLTGISTDTQYF.

This chain joins TRBV10-1 and TRBJ2-1; D gene uncertain. CDR1 and CDR2 (germline): WNHNN, SYGVQD (reference sequence). CDR3 size: 12 residues. V shed 3 bases and J shed 7 bases, with 7 bases lying between them. This CDR3 reads CASSDVGNEQFF. The CDR3 nucleotides read TGCGCCAGCAGTGATGTCGGAAATGAGCAGTTCTTC.

The V and J genes are TRBV15 and TRBJ2-4; TRBD1 is a possible D gene (5 bases). Trimming pared 0 bases from V and 0 bases from J, leaving 9 bases between. Per the germline V gene, CDR1 is LNHNV and CDR2 is YYDKDF (reference sequence). The CDR3 covers 16 residues. The CDR3 protein is CATSRETVLAKNIQYF. CDR3 nucleotide sequence: TGTGCCACCAGCAGAGAGACAGTTCTAGCCAAAAACATTCAGTACTTC.

This chain connects TRBV6-5 to TRBJ2-3; perhaps D is TRBD1 or TRBD2 (5 bases each). CDR1 is MNHEY, CDR2 SVGAGI, per germline. V lost 6 bases and J 4 bases, leaving 14 bases between the germline ends. The CDR3 contains 14 residues. The CDR3 loop reads CASRGRGVPDTQYF. The CDR3 nucleotides read TGTGCCAGCAGGGGACGAGGGGTACCAGATACGCAGTATTTT.

The genes are TRBV5-1 and TRBJ2-7; TRBD1 agrees at 9 bases. This CDR3 has 15 amino acids. J gave up 1 base and V 3 bases, and 5 bases lay outside the gene matches. Per the germline V gene, CDR1 is SGHRS and CDR2 is YFSETQ. CDR3 sequence: CASSWGQGPSYEQYF. The CDR3 DNA reads as TGCGCCAGCAGCTGGGGACAGGGCCCATCCTACGAGCAGTACTTC. Combining the CDR3 with reference TRBV5-1 and TRBJ2-7 gives the whole variable domain KAGVTQTPRYLIKTRGQQVTLSCSPISGHRSVSWYQQTPGQGLQFLFEYFSETQRNKGNFPGRFSGRQFSNSRSEMNVSTLELGDSALYLCASSWGQGPSYEQYFGPGTRLTVT.

The V call is TRBV24-1, the J call TRBJ2-2; D might be TRBD1 (5 bases). The CDR3 is 13 residues long. Trimming took off 4 bases at V and 4 bases at J, with 6 bases between the two ends. CDR1 and CDR2 from the germline V gene are KGHDR and SFDVKD. Here the CDR3 reads CATSDQGTGELFF. In DNA, the CDR3 is TGTGCCACCAGTGACCAGGGCACCGGGGAGCTGTTTTTT.

The V and J genes are TRBV4-2 and TRBJ1-5; D may be TRBD1 (6 bases). Trimming removed 4 bases at V and 4 bases at J, with 17 bases between. Germline V gene lookup returns CDR1 LGHNA and CDR2 YNFKEQ. The CDR3 sequence is 16 residues long. CDR3 sequence reads: CASSRIQGKGNQPQHF. CDR3 DNA sequence: TGTGCCAGCAGCCGTATACAGGGTAAGGGAAATCAGCCCCAGCATTTT.

This clone came up a few times. The rearrangement uses TRBV2 and TRBJ2-7; D may be TRBD1 (5 bases). This CDR3 is 14 amino acids long. The V gene lost 8 bases and the J gene lost 4 bases, with 18 bases spanning the gap. Germline assignment: CDR1 SNHLY and CDR2 FYNNEI. CDR3 region: CASGEGVAPYEQYF. The CDR3, as DNA: TGTGCCAGCGGGGAAGGGGTGGCGCCTTACGAGCAGTACTTC.

The chain has TRBV10-3 and TRBJ2-3; 7 positions match TRBD2. Trimming took 4 bases from V and 4 from J; bases not matched to a gene: 8. Germline assignment: CDR1 ENHRY and CDR2 SYGVKD. This CDR3 region has 15 residues. CDR3 bases: TGTGCCATCAGTGTAGGGCCAGCGGGGTCAGATACGCAGTATTTT. Protein: CAISVGPAGSDTQYF.

The chain has TRBV19 and TRBJ2-1; 10 bases align to TRBD1. Germline CDR1 LNHDA, CDR2 SQIVND (reference sequence). This CDR3 is 14 amino acids long. The V gene end was trimmed by 10 bases and the J gene end by 4 bases; junction bases not matched to a gene: 7. This CDR3 reads CATGGQGRYNEQFF. DNA of the CDR3: TGTGCCACCGGGGGACAGGGGCGTTACAATGAGCAGTTCTTC.

This clone appeared a single time. This chain joins TRBV5-1 and TRBJ1-1; 7 positions agree with TRBD1. The CDR3 consists of 17 residues. From germline, CDR1 is SGHRS and CDR2 YFSETQ. The V and J ends lost 4 bases and 3 bases, in that order; junction bases with no gene match: 15. CDR3 sequence reads: CASSRTGGRFLDTEAFF. The CDR3 nucleotides read TGCGCCAGCAGCAGGACAGGTGGGAGATTTCTAGACACTGAAGCTTTCTTT.

This chain joins TRBV2 and TRBJ2-3; TRBD2 aligns across 7 bases. V shed 8 bases and J 0 bases; nucleotides not matched to a gene: 2. Germline V gene data show CDR1 as SNHLY and CDR2 as FYNNEI. This CDR3 contains 13 residues. The CDR3 DNA reads TGTGCCAGCGAGCGGGATAGCACAGATACGCAGTATTTT. Its protein product is CASERDSTDTQYF.

This clone was seen more than once but under ten times. This chain joins TRBV30 and TRBJ1-4; maybe TRBD1 (5 bases). The V gene lost 0 bases and the J gene lost 0 bases, with 11 bases spanning the gap. The CDR3 runs 16 residues. The germline CDR1 and CDR2 sequences are GTSNPN and SVGIG (reference sequence). The CDR3 nucleotides are TGTGCCTGGAGTGTACCAGGGTCGGCAACTAATGAAAAACTGTTTTTT. This gives the protein CAWSVPGSATNEKLFF.

The V call is TRBV6-5, the J call TRBJ2-7; D is unclear. This CDR3 has 14 residues. Germline V lookup: CDR1 MNHEY, CDR2 SVGAGI. Trimming took 2 bases from V and 2 from J, leaving 10 bases between them. The CDR3 is CASSYGFLAYEQYF. The CDR3 DNA reads as TGTGCCAGCAGTTACGGCTTTTTAGCCTACGAGCAGTACTTC.